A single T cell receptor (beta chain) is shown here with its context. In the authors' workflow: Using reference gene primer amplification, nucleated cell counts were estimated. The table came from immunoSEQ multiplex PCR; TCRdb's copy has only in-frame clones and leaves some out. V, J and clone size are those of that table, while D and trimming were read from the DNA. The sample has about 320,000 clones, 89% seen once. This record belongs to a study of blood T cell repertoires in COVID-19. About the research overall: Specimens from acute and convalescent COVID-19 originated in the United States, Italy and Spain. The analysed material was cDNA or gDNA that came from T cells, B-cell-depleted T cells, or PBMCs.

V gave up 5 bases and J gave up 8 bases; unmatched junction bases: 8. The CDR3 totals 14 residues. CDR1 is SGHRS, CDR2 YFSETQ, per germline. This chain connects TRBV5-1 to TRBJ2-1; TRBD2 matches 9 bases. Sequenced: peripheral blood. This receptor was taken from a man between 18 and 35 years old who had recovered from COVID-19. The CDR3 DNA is TGCGCCAGCAGTGGGCGGGAGGGCCGACATGAGCAGTTCTTC. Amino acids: CASSGREGRHEQFF.